Below, 32 T cell receptor beta chains from the same sample are listed, as sequenced in a study of shared clonotypes between healthy human individuals. Assay: immunoSEQ multiplex PCR; the TCRdb copy retains only in-frame clones and omits some. This sample carries around 500,000 clones, 76% of them seen once, and the ten largest clones take approximately 12%. The sequencing sample was made of PBMCs. Receptor source: a woman aged 40 to 50 in good health. Some clones in this sample may be carry-over from other donors' samples.

The chain is built from TRBV5-4 and TRBJ2-5; 8 bases line up with TRBD1. CDR1 is SGHNT, CDR2 YYREEE, per germline (reference sequence). With 4 bases clipped from V and 5 bases from J, the junction kept 4 bases outside the gene matches. The CDR3 runs to 13 residues. For the CDR3, the DNA is TGTGCCAGCAGCACCAGGGGGCGGGAGACCCAGTACTTC. This codes for CASSTRGRETQYF.

This clone was recorded a few times. The chain employs TRBV19 and TRBJ2-4, with TRBD2 identical over 7 bases. This CDR3 has 13 amino acids. V shed 5 bases and J 7 bases; nucleotides not matched to a gene: 5. The germline V gene encodes CDR1 LNHDA and CDR2 SQIVND (reference sequence). This CDR3 reads CASSGAGVNIQYF. In DNA form, the CDR3 reads TGTGCCAGTAGTGGGGCGGGGGTGAACATTCAGTACTTC.

This clone was found a few times. The chain couples TRBV4-1 to TRBJ2-3; the D is unclear. This CDR3 has 17 residues. The V gene's germline CDR1 is MGHRA and CDR2 YSYEKL. Between the trimmed V and J ends, which lost 3 bases and 4 bases, there was a span of 20 bases. The CDR3, as DNA: TGCGCCAGCAGCCACCCCAGAGACCTTCGACCCCCAGATACGCAGTATTTT. Protein product: CASSHPRDLRPPDTQYF.

This sequence joins TRBV27 and TRBJ2-7; TRBD1 agrees at 8 bases. Unmatched junction bases numbered 8, after V lost 4 bases and J lost 0 bases. The CDR3 extends over 16 amino acids. Germline assignment: CDR1 MNHEY and CDR2 SMNVEV (reference sequence). CDR3 loop: CASSSLGTGVSYEQYF. The DNA for the CDR3 is TGTGCCAGCAGTTCCCTCGGGACAGGAGTCTCCTACGAGCAGTACTTC.

The chain uses TRBV28 and TRBJ1-1; no reliable D call. Germline CDR1 reads MDHEN; CDR2 reads SYDVKM. The CDR3 has 11 amino acids. V was shortened by 6 bases and J by 11 bases, with 13 bases between the two germline ends. The CDR3 bases are TGTGCCAGCAGCGGGTGGAGAGTTGCTTTCTTT. Amino acid sequence: CASSGWRVAFF.

A few counts support this clone. J is TRBJ1-3 and V is TRBV10-3, with no clear D. Germline CDR1 is ENHRY and CDR2 is SYGVKD. CDR3 length: 13 amino acids. Trimming stripped 8 bases from V and 0 bases from J, with 8 bases between. This chain's CDR3 is CAIGGNSGNTIYF. CDR3 nucleotide sequence: TGTGCCATCGGAGGGAACTCTGGAAACACCATATATTTT.

This chain joins TRBV2 and TRBJ2-7; D possibly corresponds to TRBD1 (6 bases). Germline CDR1 reads SNHLY; CDR2 reads FYNNEI. The CDR3 length is 14 residues. Trimming removed 6 bases at V and 1 base at J, with 13 bases between. CDR3 DNA: TGTGCCAGCAGCGAACAGGGAAAGTCCTACGAGCAGTACTTC. Translation gives CASSEQGKSYEQYF. Full variable domain (outside the CDR3, taken from reference TRBV2 and TRBJ2-7): EPEVTQTPSHQVTQMGQEVILRCVPISNHLYFYWYRQILGQKVEFLVSFYNNEISEKSEIFDDQFSVERPDGSNFTLKIRSTKLEDSAMYFCASSEQGKSYEQYFGPGTRLTVT.

About this clone: A much larger clonotype is one base distant, so this may be a read error. V and J are TRBV30 and TRBJ1-4, with D unresolved. The length of the CDR3 is 12 residues. Germline CDR1 is GTSNPN and CDR2 is SVGIG (reference sequence). The CDR3 DNA reads TGTGCCTGGAGTGTACTTGATGAAAACCTGTTTTTT. Amino acids: CAWSVLDENLFF.

A single count supports this clone. The CDR3, as DNA: TGTGCCAGCAGTGACCCCGACAGGGGATCTGGGGCCAACGTCCTGACTTTC. It yields the protein CASSDPDRGSGANVLTF. The chain carries TRBV6-1 and TRBJ2-6; 8 nucleotides align to TRBD1. V shed 3 bases and J 1 base; nucleotides not matched to a gene: 5. The CDR3 length is 17 residues. Germline V gene sequence: CDR1 MNHNS, CDR2 SASEGT.

In DNA form, the CDR3 reads TGTGCCAGCAGTGAAAACTGGACAGGGTATGGCTACACCTTC. It codes for CASSENWTGYGYTF. J is TRBJ1-2 and V is TRBV2; 8 nucleotides agree with TRBD1. CDR1 is SNHLY and CDR2 is FYNNEI in the germline V gene. There are 14 residues in the CDR3. The V gene end was trimmed by 2 bases and the J gene end by 5 bases; junction bases not matched to a gene: 4.

In this sample, this clone turned up once. An end of the junction differs from the germline gene, which may be a read error. Other nucleotide sequences in the sample specify the same CDR3. The genes are TRBV10-3 and TRBJ1-1; D possibly corresponds to TRBD1 (6 bases). The CDR3 covers 16 residues. Germline CDR1 ENHRY, CDR2 SYGVKD. DNA of the CDR3: TGTGCCATCAGTGAGTCGGGGGCAGGGGTGAACACCGAAGCTTTCTTT. Its protein product is CAISESGAGVNTEAFF.

The rearrangement joins TRBV27 to TRBJ2-1, with 10 bases fitting TRBD2. The germline CDR1 and CDR2 sequences are MNHEY and SMNVEV (reference sequence). The CDR3 extends over 14 amino acids. V gave up 5 bases and J gave up 8 bases; unmatched junction bases: 6. CDR3 coding DNA: TGTGCCAGCAGTCCGGGACTAGCGAGGGATGAGCAGTTCTTC. Translating gives CASSPGLARDEQFF.

V usage is TRBV29-1 and J usage is TRBJ2-3; D unclear. The ends were cut back, 3 bases at V and 0 bases at J, with 10 bases in the middle. Looked up from germline, CDR1 is SQVTM and CDR2 is ANQGSEA. The CDR3 length is 14 residues. The CDR3 loop is CSVDSPTSTDTQYF. The CDR3 DNA follows: TGCAGCGTTGATTCCCCCACTAGCACAGATACGCAGTATTTT.

The chain carries TRBV7-7 and TRBJ2-2, with D unclear. Germline CDR1 reads SSHAT; CDR2 reads FNYEAQ (reference sequence). The CDR3 totals 13 residues. Between the trimmed V and J ends, which lost 4 bases and 3 bases, there was a span of 6 bases. CDR3 bases: TGTGCCAGCAGCTCCGCCTACACCGGGGAGCTGTTTTTT. This codes for CASSSAYTGELFF. Full variable domain (outside the CDR3, taken from reference TRBV7-7 and TRBJ2-2): GAGVSQSPRYKVTKRGQDVTLRCDPISSHATLYWYQQALGQGPEFLTYFNYEAQPDKSGLPSDRFSAERPEGSISTLTIQRTEQRDSAMYRCASSSAYTGELFFGEGSRLTVL.

This clone has only a few counts. The rearrangement uses TRBV9 and TRBJ2-7, with D possibly TRBD2 on 6 matching bases. The ends were cut back, 2 bases at V and 0 bases at J, with 12 bases in the middle. The CDR3 runs 15 residues. Germline values: CDR1 SGDLS, CDR2 YYNGEE. CDR3 sequence reads: CASSVGGLLSYEQYF. DNA for the CDR3: TGTGCCAGCAGCGTGGGAGGCCTTCTCTCCTACGAGCAGTACTTC.

For this clone: This likely came from a read error, as a far larger clone is one base away. Additional DNA sequences in this sample encode the identical CDR3. In nucleotides, the CDR3 is TGTGCCTGGAGTATAGGGCTAGTAGGTTCTTCTTTT. This gives the protein CAWSIGLVGSSF. This chain connects TRBV30 to TRBJ2-3, with D uncertain. The CDR3 extends over 12 amino acids. Per the germline V gene, CDR1 is GTSNPN and CDR2 is SVGIG (reference sequence).

The chain carries TRBV4-1 and TRBJ1-4; possibly TRBD1 for D (5 bases). Trimming shortened V by 6 bases and J by 0 bases, and 5 bases separated the two germline ends. The CDR3 length is 13 residues. Germline CDR1 is MGHRA and CDR2 is YSYEKL. The CDR3 here is CASRTATNEKLFF. DNA for the CDR3: TGCGCCAGCAGGACAGCAACTAATGAAAAACTGTTTTTT.

The J gene is TRBJ2-3, the V gene TRBV7-2; TRBD2 matches at 7 bases. The V gene end was trimmed by 5 bases and the J gene end by 2 bases; junction bases not matched to a gene: 7. The V gene's germline CDR1 is SGHTA and CDR2 FQGNSA. The CDR3 contains 15 residues. CDR3 sequence (DNA): TGTGCCAGCAGCCCCCAAGCGGGGTTCACAGATACGCAGTATTTT. Its protein is CASSPQAGFTDTQYF.

CDR3 sequence reads: CASRPGQTYQETQYF. The CDR3 region has the DNA TGCGCCAGCAGGCCTGGGCAGACTTATCAAGAGACCCAGTACTTC. The J gene is TRBJ2-5, the V gene TRBV5-1; the D is unclear. Trimming shortened V by 5 bases and J by 2 bases, and 16 bases separated the two germline ends. Germline values: CDR1 SGHRS, CDR2 YFSETQ. The length of the CDR3 is 15 residues. Variable domain in full (rest from reference TRBV5-1 and TRBJ2-5): KAGVTQTPRYLIKTRGQQVTLSCSPISGHRSVSWYQQTPGQGLQFLFEYFSETQRNKGNFPGRFSGRQFSNSRSEMNVSTLELGDSALYLCASRPGQTYQETQYFGPGTRLLVL.

The chain has TRBV7-9 and TRBJ2-5, with D unclear. The germline gives CDR1 SEHNR, CDR2 FQNEAQ (reference sequence). This CDR3 contains 14 residues. Trimming removed 4 bases from V and 4 bases from J, with 13 bases in between. This chain's CDR3 is CASSSQGSGETQYF. The CDR3 coding sequence is TGTGCCAGCAGCTCCCAAGGAAGTGGAGAGACCCAGTACTTC.

This chain uses TRBV10-3 with TRBJ2-1; 8 bases agree with TRBD2. CDR1 is ENHRY, CDR2 SYGVKD, per germline. Losses at the gene ends were 6 bases for V and 5 bases for J; bases not matched to a gene: 9. This CDR3 spans 15 amino acids. CDR3 sequence reads: CAISTASGHNNEQFF. CDR3 sequence (DNA): TGTGCCATCAGCACCGCTAGCGGGCACAACAATGAGCAGTTCTTC.

The rearrangement uses TRBV4-1 and TRBJ2-1; D call uncertain. Trimming removed 0 bases at V and 10 bases at J, with 16 bases between. The CDR3 consists of 15 residues. The V gene's germline CDR1 is MGHRA and CDR2 YSYEKL. In DNA form, the CDR3 reads TGCGCCAGCAGCCAAGATACCCAACCCTCCGGGGAGCAGTTCTTC. Translated, it gives CASSQDTQPSGEQFF.

This clone appeared many times. This sequence joins TRBV10-3 and TRBJ2-7; D remains ambiguous. The V end lost 4 bases, the J end lost 3 bases, and 10 bases lay between the germline ends. Germline CDR1 is ENHRY and CDR2 is SYGVKD. The CDR3 consists of 13 residues. CDR3 coding DNA: TGTGCCATCAGTGGGACGCCTGGCTACGAGCAGTACTTC. Translation gives CAISGTPGYEQYF.

The V call is TRBV7-3, the J call TRBJ2-2; D is possibly TRBD1 (5 bases). Germline CDR1 is SGHTA and CDR2 is FQGTGA. CDR3 length equals 13 residues. The ends were cut back, 6 bases at V and 5 bases at J, with 10 bases in the middle. The DNA of the CDR3 is TGTGCCAGCAGTTCGACAGATACCGGGGAGCTGTTTTTT. It specifies CASSSTDTGELFF. Full variable domain (outside the CDR3, taken from reference TRBV7-3 and TRBJ2-2): GAGVSQTPSNKVTEKGKYVELRCDPISGHTALYWYRQSLGQGPEFLIYFQGTGAADDSGLPNDRFFAVRPEGSVSTLKIQRTERGDSAVYLCASSSTDTGELFFGEGSRLTVL.

This chain connects TRBV18 to TRBJ2-7, with a tentative D call TRBD1 (6 bases). The CDR3 has 14 amino acids. Trimming took 2 bases from V and 4 from J, leaving 12 bases between them. Germline assignment: CDR1 KGHSH and CDR2 LQKENI. CDR3 nucleotides: TGTGCCAGCTCACCAAGCCGGGACACTTACGAGCAGTACTTC. This sequence encodes CASSPSRDTYEQYF.

About this clone: Within the sample, other DNA sequences also encode this same CDR3. V is TRBV27 and J is TRBJ1-3, with D unclear. The CDR3 has 14 residues. Germline CDR1 MNHEY, CDR2 SMNVEV (reference sequence). V was shortened by 6 bases and J by 4 bases, with 13 bases between the two germline ends. The CDR3 protein is CASSTTGYGNTIYF. In nucleotides, the CDR3 is TGTGCCAGCAGCACCACGGGGTACGGAAACACCATATATTTT.

The chain links TRBV28 to TRBJ2-4, with TRBD1 matching 7 bases. The J segment lost 3 bases and the V segment lost 0 bases, leaving 8 bases of the junction unmatched. This CDR3 is 17 amino acids long. Germline assignment: CDR1 MDHEN and CDR2 SYDVKM. In DNA form, the CDR3 reads TGTGCCAGCAGTTTATGGAAAGGGGGCATCGGCAAAAACATTCAGTACTTC. It yields the protein CASSLWKGGIGKNIQYF.

The V and J genes are TRBV6-5 and TRBJ2-7; D is uncertain. CDR1 and CDR2 from the germline V gene are MNHEY and SVGAGI. V lost 2 bases and J lost 1, with 6 bases in between. The CDR3 is 13 residues long. The CDR3, as DNA: TGTGCCAGCAGTTACGTGGGGTCCTACGAGCAGTACTTC. It is translated as CASSYVGSYEQYF.

The chain joins TRBV30 to TRBJ1-2; a weak D match, TRBD1 (6 bases). The CDR3 contains 16 residues. The germline CDR1 and CDR2 sequences are GTSNPN and SVGIG (reference sequence). V was trimmed by 5 bases and J by 7 bases, leaving 26 bases between them. CDR3 sequence (DNA): TGTGCCTGGGTACCGGATTGGGGGGCAGGGGCGGGTGGCTACACCTTC. It translates to CAWVPDWGAGAGGYTF. Full variable domain (missing parts from reference TRBV30 and TRBJ1-2): SQTIHQWPATLVQPVGSPLSLECTVEGTSNPNLYWYRQAAGRGLQLLFYSVGIGQISSEVPQNLSASRPQDRQFILSSKKLLLSDSGFYLCAWVPDWGAGAGGYTFGSGTRLTVV.

The chain recombines TRBV28 with TRBJ2-3, with D uncertain. Germline-derived CDR1 and CDR2 are MDHEN and SYDVKM. Trimming pared 4 bases from V and 0 bases from J, leaving 11 bases between. CDR3 length: 15 residues. CDR3 bases: TGTGCCAGCAGTTCCGCCGGAGATAGCACAGATACGCAGTATTTT. Amino acids: CASSSAGDSTDTQYF.

Points on this clone: The same CDR3 is also encoded by other DNA sequences in this sample. The chain joins TRBV5-1 to TRBJ2-5; D is unresolved. This CDR3 is 14 amino acids long. Trimming shortened V by 0 bases and J by 1 base, and 7 bases separated the two germline ends. CDR1 is SGHRS, CDR2 YFSETQ, per germline. CDR3: CASSLGPGQETQYF. In DNA form, the CDR3 reads TGCGCCAGCAGCTTGGGGCCAGGCCAAGAGACCCAGTACTTC.

The chain carries TRBV18 and TRBJ2-7, with 9 positions matching TRBD2. The CDR3 spans 15 residues. The ends lost 0 bases at V and 6 bases at J; junction bases unmatched: 6. Per the germline V gene, CDR1 is KGHSH and CDR2 is LQKENI. CDR3 sequence: CASSPPSGSLAEQYF. CDR3 nucleotide sequence: TGTGCCAGCTCACCACCTAGCGGGAGCCTAGCCGAGCAGTACTTC. Full variable domain (outside the CDR3, taken from reference TRBV18 and TRBJ2-7): NAGVMQNPRHLVRRRGQEARLRCSPMKGHSHVYWYRQLPEEGLKFMVYLQKENIIDESGMPKERFSAEFPKEGPSILRIQQVVRGDSAAYFCASSPPSGSLAEQYFGPGTRLTVT.